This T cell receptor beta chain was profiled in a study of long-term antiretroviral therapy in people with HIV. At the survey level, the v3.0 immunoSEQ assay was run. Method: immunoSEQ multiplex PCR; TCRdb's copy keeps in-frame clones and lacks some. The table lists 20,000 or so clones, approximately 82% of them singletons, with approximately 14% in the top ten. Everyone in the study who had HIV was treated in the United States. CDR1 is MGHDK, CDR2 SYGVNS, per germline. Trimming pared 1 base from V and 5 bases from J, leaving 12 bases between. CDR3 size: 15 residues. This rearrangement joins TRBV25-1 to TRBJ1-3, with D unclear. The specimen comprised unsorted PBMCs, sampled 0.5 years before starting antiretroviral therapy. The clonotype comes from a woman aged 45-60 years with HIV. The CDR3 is CASSEFAHRRNTIYF. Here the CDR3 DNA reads TGTGCCAGCAGTGAATTTGCCCATCGGAGAAACACCATATATTTT.